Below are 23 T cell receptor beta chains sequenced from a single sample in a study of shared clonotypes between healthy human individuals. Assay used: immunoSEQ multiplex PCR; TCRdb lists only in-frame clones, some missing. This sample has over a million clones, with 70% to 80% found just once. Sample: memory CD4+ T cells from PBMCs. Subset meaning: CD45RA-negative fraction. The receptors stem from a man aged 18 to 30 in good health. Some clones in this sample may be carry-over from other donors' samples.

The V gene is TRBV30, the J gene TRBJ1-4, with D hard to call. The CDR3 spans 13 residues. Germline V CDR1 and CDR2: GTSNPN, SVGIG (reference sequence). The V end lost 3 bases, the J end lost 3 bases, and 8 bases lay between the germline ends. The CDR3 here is CAWSRQSNEKLFF. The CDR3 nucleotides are TGTGCCTGGAGCAGGCAGTCTAATGAAAAACTGTTTTTT. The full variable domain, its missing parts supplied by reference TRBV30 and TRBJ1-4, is SQTIHQWPATLVQPVGSPLSLECTVEGTSNPNLYWYRQAAGRGLQLLFYSVGIGQISSEVPQNLSASRPQDRQFILSSKKLLLSDSGFYLCAWSRQSNEKLFFGSGTQLSVL.

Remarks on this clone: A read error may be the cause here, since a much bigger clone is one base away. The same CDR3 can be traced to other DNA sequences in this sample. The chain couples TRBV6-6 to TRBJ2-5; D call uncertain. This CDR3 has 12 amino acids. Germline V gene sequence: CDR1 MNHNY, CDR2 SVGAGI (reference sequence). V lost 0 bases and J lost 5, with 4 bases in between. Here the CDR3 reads CASSYSGETQYF. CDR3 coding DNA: TGTGCCAGCAGTTACTCGGGGGAGACCCAGTACTTC.

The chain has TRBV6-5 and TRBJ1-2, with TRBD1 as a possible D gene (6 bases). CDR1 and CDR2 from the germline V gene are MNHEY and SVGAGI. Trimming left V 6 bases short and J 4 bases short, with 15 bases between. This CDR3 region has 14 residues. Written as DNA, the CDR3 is TGTGCCAGCAGCCCCGGGACATCCACCTATGGCTACACCTTC. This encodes CASSPGTSTYGYTF.

The CDR3 loop is CASSIVRRHRGTGELFF. CDR3 nucleotide sequence: TGTGCCAGTAGTATAGTTAGGAGACATCGGGGCACCGGGGAGCTGTTTTTT. The J gene is TRBJ2-2, the V gene TRBV19, with D possibly being TRBD2 (5 bases). Germline loops: CDR1 LNHDA, CDR2 SQIVND (reference sequence). V lost 1 base and J lost 4, with 16 bases in between. The CDR3 covers 17 residues.

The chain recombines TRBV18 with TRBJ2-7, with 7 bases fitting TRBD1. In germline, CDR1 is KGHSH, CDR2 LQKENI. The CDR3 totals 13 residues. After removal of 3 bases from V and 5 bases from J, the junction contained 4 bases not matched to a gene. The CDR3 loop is CASSPQTGNEQYF. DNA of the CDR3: TGTGCCAGCTCACCTCAGACAGGGAACGAGCAGTACTTC.

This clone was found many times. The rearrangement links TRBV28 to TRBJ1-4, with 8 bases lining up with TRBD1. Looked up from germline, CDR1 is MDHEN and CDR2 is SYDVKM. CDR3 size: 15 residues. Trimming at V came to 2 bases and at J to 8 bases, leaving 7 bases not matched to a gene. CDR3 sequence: CASSLRQGQGEKLFF. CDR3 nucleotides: TGTGCCAGCAGTTTAAGACAGGGGCAGGGGGAAAAACTGTTTTTT.

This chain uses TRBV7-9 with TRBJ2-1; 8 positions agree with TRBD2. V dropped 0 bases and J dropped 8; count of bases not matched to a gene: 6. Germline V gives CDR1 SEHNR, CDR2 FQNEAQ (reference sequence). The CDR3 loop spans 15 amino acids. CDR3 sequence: CASSLASGIRHEQFF. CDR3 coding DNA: TGTGCCAGCAGCTTAGCTAGCGGGATTAGGCATGAGCAGTTCTTC.

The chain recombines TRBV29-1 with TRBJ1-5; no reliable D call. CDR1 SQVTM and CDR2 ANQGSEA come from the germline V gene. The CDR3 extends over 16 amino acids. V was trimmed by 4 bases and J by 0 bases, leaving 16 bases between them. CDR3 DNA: TGCAGCGTTGGGAGTGACGGCCCCTATAGCAATCAGCCCCAGCATTTT. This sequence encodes CSVGSDGPYSNQPQHF.

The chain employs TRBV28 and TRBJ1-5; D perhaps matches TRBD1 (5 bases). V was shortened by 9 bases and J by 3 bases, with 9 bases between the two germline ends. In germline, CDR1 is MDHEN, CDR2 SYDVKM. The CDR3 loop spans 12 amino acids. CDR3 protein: CASQGINQPQHF. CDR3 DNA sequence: TGTGCCAGTCAGGGCATCAATCAGCCCCAGCATTTT.

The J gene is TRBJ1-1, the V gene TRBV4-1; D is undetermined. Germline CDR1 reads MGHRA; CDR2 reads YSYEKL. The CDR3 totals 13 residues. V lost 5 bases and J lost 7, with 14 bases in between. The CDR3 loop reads CASSYRSPGEAFF. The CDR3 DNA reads TGCGCCAGCAGCTACCGCTCCCCTGGTGAAGCTTTCTTT.

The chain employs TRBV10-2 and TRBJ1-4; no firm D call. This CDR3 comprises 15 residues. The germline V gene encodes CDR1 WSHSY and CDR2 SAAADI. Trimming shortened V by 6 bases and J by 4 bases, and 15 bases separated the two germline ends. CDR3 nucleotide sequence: TGCGCCAGCAGAGCGGACGCTACATTTAATGAAAAACTGTTTTTT. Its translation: CASRADATFNEKLFF.

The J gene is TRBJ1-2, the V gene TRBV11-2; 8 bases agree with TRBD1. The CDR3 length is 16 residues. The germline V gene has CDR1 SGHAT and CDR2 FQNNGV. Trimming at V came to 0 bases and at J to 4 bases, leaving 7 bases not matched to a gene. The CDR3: CASSLDGGTGPYGYTF. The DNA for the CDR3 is TGTGCCAGCAGCTTAGATGGGGGGACAGGTCCCTATGGCTACACCTTC. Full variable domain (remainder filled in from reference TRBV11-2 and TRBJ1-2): EAGVAQSPRYKIIEKRQSVAFWCNPISGHATLYWYQQILGQGPKLLIQFQNNGVVDDSQLPKDRFSAERLKGVDSTLKIQPAKLEDSAVYLCASSLDGGTGPYGYTFGSGTRLTVV.

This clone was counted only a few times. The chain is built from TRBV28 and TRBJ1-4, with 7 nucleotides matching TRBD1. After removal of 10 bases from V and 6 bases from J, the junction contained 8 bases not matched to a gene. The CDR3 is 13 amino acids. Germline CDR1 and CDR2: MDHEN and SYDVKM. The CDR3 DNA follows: TGTGCCATCCGGCGGGACAGCTATGAAAAACTGTTTTTT. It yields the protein CAIRRDSYEKLFF.

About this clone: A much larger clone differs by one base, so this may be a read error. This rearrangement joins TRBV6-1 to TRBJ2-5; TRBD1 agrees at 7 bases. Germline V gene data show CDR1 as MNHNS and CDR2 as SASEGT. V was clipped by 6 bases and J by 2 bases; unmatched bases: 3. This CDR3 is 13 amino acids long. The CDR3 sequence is CASSGDRQETQYF. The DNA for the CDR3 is TGTGCCAGCAGCGGGGACAGACAAGAGACCCAGTACTTC.

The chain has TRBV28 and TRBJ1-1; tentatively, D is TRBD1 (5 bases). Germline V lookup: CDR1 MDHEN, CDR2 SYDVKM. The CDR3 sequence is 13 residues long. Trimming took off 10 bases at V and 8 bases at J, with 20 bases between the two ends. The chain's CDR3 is CATTGTGSTEAFF. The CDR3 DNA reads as TGTGCCACAACAGGAACAGGTTCCACCGAAGCTTTCTTT.

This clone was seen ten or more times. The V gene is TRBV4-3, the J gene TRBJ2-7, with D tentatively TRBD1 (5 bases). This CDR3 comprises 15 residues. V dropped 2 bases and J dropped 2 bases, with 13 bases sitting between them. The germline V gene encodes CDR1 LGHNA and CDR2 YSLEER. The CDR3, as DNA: TGCGCCAGCAGCCAACGAGGTGACAGTGCCTACGAGCAGTACTTC. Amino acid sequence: CASSQRGDSAYEQYF.

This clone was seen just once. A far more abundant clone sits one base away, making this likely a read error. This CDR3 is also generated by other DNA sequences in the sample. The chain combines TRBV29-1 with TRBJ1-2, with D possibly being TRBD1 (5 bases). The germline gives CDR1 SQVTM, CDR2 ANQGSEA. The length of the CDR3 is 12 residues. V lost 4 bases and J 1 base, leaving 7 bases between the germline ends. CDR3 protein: CSVGGDNYGYTF. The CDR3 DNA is TGCAGCGTTGGAGGGGATAACTATGGCTACACCTTC. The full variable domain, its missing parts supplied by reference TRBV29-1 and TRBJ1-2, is SAVISQKPSRDICQRGTSLTIQCQVDSQVTMMFWYRQQPGQSLTLIATANQGSEATYESGFVIDKFPISRPNLTFSTLTVSNMSPEDSSIYLCSVGGDNYGYTFGSGTRLTVV.

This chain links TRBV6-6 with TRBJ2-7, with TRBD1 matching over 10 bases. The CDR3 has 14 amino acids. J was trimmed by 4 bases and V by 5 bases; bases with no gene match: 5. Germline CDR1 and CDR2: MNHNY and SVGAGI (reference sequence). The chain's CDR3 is CASSRWTGGYEQYF. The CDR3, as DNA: TGTGCCAGCAGTCGATGGACAGGGGGTTACGAGCAGTACTTC.

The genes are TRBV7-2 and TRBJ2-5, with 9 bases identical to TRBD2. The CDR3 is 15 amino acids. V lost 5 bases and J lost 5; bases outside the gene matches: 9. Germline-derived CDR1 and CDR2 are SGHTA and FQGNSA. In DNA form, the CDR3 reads TGTGCCAGCAGCCGCGTTGGACTAGCGAGTGAGACCCAGTACTTC. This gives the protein CASSRVGLASETQYF.

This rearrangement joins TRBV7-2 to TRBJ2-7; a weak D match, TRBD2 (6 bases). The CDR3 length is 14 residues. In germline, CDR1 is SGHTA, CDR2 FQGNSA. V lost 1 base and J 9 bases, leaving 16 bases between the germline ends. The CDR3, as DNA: TGTGCCAGCAGCTTAGTCGGGAGCACTTTGGGGCAGTACTTC. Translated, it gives CASSLVGSTLGQYF.

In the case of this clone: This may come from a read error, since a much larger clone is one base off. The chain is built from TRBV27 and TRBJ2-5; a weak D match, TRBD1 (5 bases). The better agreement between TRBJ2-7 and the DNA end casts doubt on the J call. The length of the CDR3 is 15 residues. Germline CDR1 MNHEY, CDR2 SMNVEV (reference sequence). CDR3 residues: CASSPETAFSYEQYF. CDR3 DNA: TGTGCCAGCAGTCCCGAGACAGCCTTCTCCTACGAGCAGTACTTC.

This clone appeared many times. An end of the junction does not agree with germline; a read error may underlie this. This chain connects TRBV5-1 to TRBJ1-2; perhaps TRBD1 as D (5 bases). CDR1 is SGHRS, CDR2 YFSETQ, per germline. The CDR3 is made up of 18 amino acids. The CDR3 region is CASSQPPRGGTAQYRETF. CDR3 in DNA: TGCGCCAGCAGCCAACCCCCTCGGGGAGGGACTGCCCAATATCGGGAGACATTC.

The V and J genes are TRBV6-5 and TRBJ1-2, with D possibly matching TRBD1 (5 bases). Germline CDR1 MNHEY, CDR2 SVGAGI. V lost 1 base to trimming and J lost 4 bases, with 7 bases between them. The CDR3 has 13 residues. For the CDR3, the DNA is TGTGCCAGCAGTTACTTGGACACCTATGGCTACACCTTC. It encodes CASSYLDTYGYTF.